This T cell receptor beta chain was profiled in a study of T cell changes during pregnancy in multiple sclerosis. Sequencing was performed with immunoSEQ multiplex PCR; in TCRdb, only in-frame clones are kept and a portion is missing. The sample yields approximately 100,000 clones, just over 90% seen once. This clone has more than one count but fewer than ten. This CDR3 has 15 residues. Germline assignment: CDR1 SGHAT and CDR2 FQNNGV. V shed 2 bases and J 4 bases; nucleotides not matched to a gene: 6. This receptor was obtained from a female donor with multiple sclerosis, enrolled in a pregnancy study. The chain joins TRBV11-2 to TRBJ2-5; TRBD2 agrees at 8 bases. The source material was peripheral blood, sampled after pregnancy. The CDR3 nucleotides are TGTGCCAGCAGCTTATTCGGGGGGGCCGGAGAGACCCAGTACTTC. Translating gives CASSLFGGAGETQYF.